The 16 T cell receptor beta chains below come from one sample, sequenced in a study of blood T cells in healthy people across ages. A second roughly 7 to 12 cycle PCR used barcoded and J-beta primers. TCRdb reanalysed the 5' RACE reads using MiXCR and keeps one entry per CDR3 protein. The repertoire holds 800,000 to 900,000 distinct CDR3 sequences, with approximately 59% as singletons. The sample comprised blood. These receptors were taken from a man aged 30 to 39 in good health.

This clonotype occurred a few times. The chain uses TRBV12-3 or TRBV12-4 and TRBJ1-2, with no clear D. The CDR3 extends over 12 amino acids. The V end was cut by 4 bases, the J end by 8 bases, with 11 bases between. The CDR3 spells CASSSLGRGYTF. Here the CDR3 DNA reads TGTGCCAGCAGTTCCCTCGGGAGAGGCTACACCTTC.

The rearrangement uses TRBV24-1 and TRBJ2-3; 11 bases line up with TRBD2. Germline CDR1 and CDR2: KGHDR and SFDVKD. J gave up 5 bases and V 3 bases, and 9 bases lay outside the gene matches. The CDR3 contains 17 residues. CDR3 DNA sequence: TGTGCCACCAGTGATATGACCGGGACTAGCGGTATAGATACGCAGTATTTT. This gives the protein CATSDMTGTSGIDTQYF.

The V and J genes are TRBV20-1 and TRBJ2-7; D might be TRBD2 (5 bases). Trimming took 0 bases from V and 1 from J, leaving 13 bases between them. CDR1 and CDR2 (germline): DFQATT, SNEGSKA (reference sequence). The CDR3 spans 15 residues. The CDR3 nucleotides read TGCAGTGCTAGAGATCCCAGCGGTCTATCCTACGAGCAGTACTTC. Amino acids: CSARDPSGLSYEQYF.

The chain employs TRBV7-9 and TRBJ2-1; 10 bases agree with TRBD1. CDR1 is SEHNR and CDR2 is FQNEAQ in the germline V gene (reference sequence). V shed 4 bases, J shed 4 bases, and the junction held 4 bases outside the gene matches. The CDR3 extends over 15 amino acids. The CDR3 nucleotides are TGTGCCAGCAGCTGCCGGGACAGGGGTTACAATGAGCAGTTCTTC. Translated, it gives CASSCRDRGYNEQFF.

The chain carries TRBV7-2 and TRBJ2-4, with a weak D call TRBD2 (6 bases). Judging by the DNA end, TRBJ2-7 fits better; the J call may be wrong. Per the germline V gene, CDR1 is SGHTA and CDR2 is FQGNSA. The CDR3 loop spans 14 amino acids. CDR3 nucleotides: TGTGCCAGCGGAGTGGGCGTAGGAGGGTACGAGCAGTACTTC. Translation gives CASGVGVGGYEQYF.

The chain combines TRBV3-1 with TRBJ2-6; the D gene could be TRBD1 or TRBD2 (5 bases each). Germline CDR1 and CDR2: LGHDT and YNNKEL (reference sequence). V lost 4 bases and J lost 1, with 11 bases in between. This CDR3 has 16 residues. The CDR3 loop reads CASSLFEGSGANVLTF. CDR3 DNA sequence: TGTGCCAGCAGCCTCTTTGAGGGGTCTGGGGCCAACGTCCTGACTTTC.

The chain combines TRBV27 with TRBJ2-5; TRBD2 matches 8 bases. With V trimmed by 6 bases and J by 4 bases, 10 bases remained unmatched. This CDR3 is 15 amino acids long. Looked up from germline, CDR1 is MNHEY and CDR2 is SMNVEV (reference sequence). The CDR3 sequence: CASSQYGGARETQYF. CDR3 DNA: TGTGCCAGCAGCCAGTACGGGGGGGCACGAGAGACCCAGTACTTC.

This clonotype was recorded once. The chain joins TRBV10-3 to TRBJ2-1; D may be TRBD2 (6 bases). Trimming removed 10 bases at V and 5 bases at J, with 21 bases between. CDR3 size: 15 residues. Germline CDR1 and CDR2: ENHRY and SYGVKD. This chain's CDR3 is CATGRPGRGDNEQFF. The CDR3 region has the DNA TGTGCCACCGGACGTCCCGGGCGGGGAGACAATGAGCAGTTCTTC.

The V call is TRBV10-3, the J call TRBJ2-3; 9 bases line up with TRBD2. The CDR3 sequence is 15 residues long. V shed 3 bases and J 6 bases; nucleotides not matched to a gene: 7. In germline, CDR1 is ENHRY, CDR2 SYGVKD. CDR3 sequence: CAISERSGGTDTQYF. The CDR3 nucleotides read TGTGCCATCAGTGAACGGAGCGGGGGGACCGATACGCAGTATTTT.

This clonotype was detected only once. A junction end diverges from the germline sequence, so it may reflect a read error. CDR3 protein: CASSPDGRVYGQYF. CDR3 in DNA: TGTGCCAGCAGCCCGGACGGGAGAGTCTACGGGCAGTACTTC. The J gene is TRBJ2-7, the V gene TRBV7-2; tentatively, D is TRBD2 (6 bases). Germline CDR1 is SGHTA and CDR2 is FQGNSA. The CDR3 extends over 14 amino acids.

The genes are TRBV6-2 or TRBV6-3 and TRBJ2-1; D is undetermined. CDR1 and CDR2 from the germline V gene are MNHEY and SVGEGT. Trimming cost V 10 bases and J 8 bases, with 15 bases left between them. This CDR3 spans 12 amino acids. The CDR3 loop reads CATTAVGYEQFF. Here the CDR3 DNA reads TGTGCCACCACGGCAGTAGGCTATGAGCAGTTCTTC.

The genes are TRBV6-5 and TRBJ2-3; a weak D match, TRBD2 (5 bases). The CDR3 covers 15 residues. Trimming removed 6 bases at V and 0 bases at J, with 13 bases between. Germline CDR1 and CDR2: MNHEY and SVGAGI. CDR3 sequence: CASRRAGPSTDTQYF. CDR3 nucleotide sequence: TGTGCCAGCAGGAGGGCAGGCCCAAGCACAGATACGCAGTATTTT.

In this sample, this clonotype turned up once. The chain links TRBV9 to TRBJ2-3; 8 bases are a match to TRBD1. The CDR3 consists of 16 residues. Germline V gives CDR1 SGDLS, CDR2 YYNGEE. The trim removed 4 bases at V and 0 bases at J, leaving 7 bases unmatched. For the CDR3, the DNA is TGTGCCAGCAGCCCCCAGGGGGCTGGTAGCACAGATACGCAGTATTTT. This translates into CASSPQGAGSTDTQYF. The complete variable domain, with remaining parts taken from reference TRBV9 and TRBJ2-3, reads DSGVTQTPKHLITATGQRVTLRCSPRSGDLSVYWYQQSLDQGLQFLIQYYNGEERAKGNILERFSAQQFPDLHSELNLSSLELGDSALYFCASSPQGAGSTDTQYFGPGTRLTVL.

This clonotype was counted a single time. This CDR3 reads CASSPLTGGNEQYF. CDR3 sequence (DNA): TGTGCCAGCTCACCTCTCACTGGGGGGAATGAGCAGTACTTC. The V gene is TRBV18, the J gene TRBJ2-7; D perhaps matches TRBD2 (6 bases). CDR1 is KGHSH, CDR2 LQKENI, per germline. The CDR3 has 14 residues. Trimming pared 3 bases from V and 7 bases from J, leaving 16 bases between.

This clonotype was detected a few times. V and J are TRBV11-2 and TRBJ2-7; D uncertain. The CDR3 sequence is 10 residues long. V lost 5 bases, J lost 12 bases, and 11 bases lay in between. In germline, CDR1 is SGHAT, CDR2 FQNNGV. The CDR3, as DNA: TGTGCCAGCAGCCTGAAATGGGGGTACTTC. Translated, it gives CASSLKWGYF.

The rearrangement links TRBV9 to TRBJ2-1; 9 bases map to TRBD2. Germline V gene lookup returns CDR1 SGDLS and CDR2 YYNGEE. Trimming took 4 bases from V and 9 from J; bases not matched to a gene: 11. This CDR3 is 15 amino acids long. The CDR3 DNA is TGTGCCAGCAGCTCTGAGCGGGGGGTTTTAAGTGAGCAGTTCTTC. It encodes CASSSERGVLSEQFF.